The clone carrying this T cell receptor beta chain has at least ten counts. This sample stems from a study of regulatory T cells in long-lasting Graves disease. Germline V gene sequence: CDR1 SGHTA, CDR2 FQGNSA. V lost 7 bases and J lost 6, with 18 bases in between. The CDR3 contains 14 residues. Time point specified: newly diagnosed GD, antithyroid drugs for less than 3 months. From PBMCs, RNA was extracted and then used to make the TCR library. For TCR beta, libraries came from iRepertoire HTBI primers and Arm-PCR of CDR3 regions. One entry per CDR3 protein, called by TCRdb with MiXCR from the multiplex PCR reads. The sample records 450,000 to 700,000 distinct CDR3 sequences, 13% being singletons. These data were also filed under a second study, of T cells in Graves' hyperthyroidism and ophthalmopathy.

This specimen consisted of peripheral blood mononuclear cells (PBMCs), obtained at new diagnosis, from a patient treated with antithyroid drugs. The chain carries TRBV7-2 and TRBJ1-1, with a weak D call TRBD1 (5 bases). The clonotype originates from a young man with Graves disease. The CDR3 bases are TGTGCCAGCATCAAAGGGGTCGGGTCCGCTGAAGCTTTCTTT. The encoded protein is CASIKGVGSAEAFF.